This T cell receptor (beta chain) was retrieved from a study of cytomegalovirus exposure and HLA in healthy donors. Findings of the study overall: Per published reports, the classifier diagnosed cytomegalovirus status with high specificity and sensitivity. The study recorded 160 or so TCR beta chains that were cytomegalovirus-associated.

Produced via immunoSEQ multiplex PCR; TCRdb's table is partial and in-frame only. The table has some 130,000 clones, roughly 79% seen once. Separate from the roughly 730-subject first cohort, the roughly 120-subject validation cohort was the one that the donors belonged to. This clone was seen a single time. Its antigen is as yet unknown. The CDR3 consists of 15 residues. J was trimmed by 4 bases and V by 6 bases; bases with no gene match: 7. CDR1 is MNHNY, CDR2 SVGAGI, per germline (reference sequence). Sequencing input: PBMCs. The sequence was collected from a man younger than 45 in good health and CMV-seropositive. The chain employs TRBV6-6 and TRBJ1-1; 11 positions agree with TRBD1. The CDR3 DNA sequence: TGTGCCAGCAGGGGACAGGGGGGGGGCGGCACTGAAGCTTTCTTT. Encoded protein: CASRGQGGGGTEAFF.